These 26 T cell receptor beta chains came from one sample sequenced in a study of cytomegalovirus exposure and HLA in healthy donors. TCRdb's copy holds only in-frame clones and misses some; the assay was immunoSEQ multiplex PCR. The sample has 160,000 or so clones; just under 85% are singletons. Input material: PBMCs. Receptors were obtained from a man younger than 40 in good health and CMV-seropositive.

This clone has only one observation. The V gene is TRBV9, the J gene TRBJ2-1, with 10 nucleotides matching TRBD2. The length of the CDR3 is 15 residues. The germline V gene has CDR1 SGDLS and CDR2 YYNGEE. After removal of 0 bases from V and 8 bases from J, the junction contained 5 bases not matched to a gene. The CDR3 spells CASSVEGLASDEQFF. The CDR3 DNA is TGTGCCAGCAGCGTAGAGGGACTAGCGTCGGATGAGCAGTTCTTC.

CDR3 residues: CASSVEGSREAKNIQYF. The DNA for the CDR3 is TGTGCCAGCAGCGTAGAGGGGTCTCGGGAGGCCAAAAACATTCAGTACTTC. V and J are TRBV9 and TRBJ2-4, with a possible D match to TRBD2 (6 bases). The germline V gene encodes CDR1 SGDLS and CDR2 YYNGEE. This CDR3 contains 17 residues. Trimming left V 0 bases short and J 1 base short, with 14 bases between.

V gene TRBV6-1 combines with J gene TRBJ1-6; 7 bases agree with TRBD1. CDR3 length: 13 residues. Trimming cost V 8 bases and J 3 bases; bases outside gene matches: 1. The germline gives CDR1 MNHNS, CDR2 SASEGT. This chain's CDR3 is CASRDSYNSPLHF. In nucleotides, the CDR3 is TGTGCCAGCCGGGACAGCTATAATTCACCCCTCCACTTT.

The chain links TRBV10-3 to TRBJ1-3; D may be TRBD1 (5 bases). The CDR3 sequence is 15 residues long. With 3 bases removed from V and 4 bases from J, the gap between germline ends came to 13 bases. Per germline, CDR1 ENHRY and CDR2 SYGVKD. DNA of the CDR3: TGTGCCATCAGTGAAGGTTCAGGGCAGGGAAACACCATATATTTT. Protein sequence: CAISEGSGQGNTIYF.

The CDR3 DNA reads TGTGCCAGCCGCCCAGGGATGAGCAATCAGCCCCAGCATTTT. As protein: CASRPGMSNQPQHF. This chain connects TRBV6-5 to TRBJ1-5; possible D gene TRBD1, 5 bases. The CDR3 is made up of 14 amino acids. Trimming removed 8 bases at V and 1 base at J, with 12 bases between. CDR1 and CDR2 (germline): MNHEY, SVGAGI.

The chain joins TRBV6-5 to TRBJ1-1; 8 nucleotides match TRBD1. The length of the CDR3 is 15 residues. CDR1 is MNHEY, CDR2 SVGAGI, per germline. V shed 2 bases and J 7 bases; nucleotides not matched to a gene: 9. CDR3 nucleotides: TGTGCCAGCAGTTACCCACAGGGGGGAATCGGTGAAGCTTTCTTT. Protein sequence: CASSYPQGGIGEAFF.

V is TRBV4-3 and J is TRBJ2-7; tentative D call: TRBD1 (5 bases). From germline, CDR1 is LGHNA and CDR2 YSLEER. The V and J ends lost 1 base and 5 bases respectively, with 18 bases between them. The CDR3 is 16 residues long. The CDR3 region is CASSQARAGYSNEQYF. The CDR3 DNA follows: TGCGCCAGCAGCCAAGCAAGGGCAGGGTACAGTAACGAGCAGTACTTC.

The CDR3, as DNA: TGCAGCGTTGAGGGGGGGACAGGGGCCCCGGACGAGCAGTACTTC. Translation: CSVEGGTGAPDEQYF. This chain links TRBV29-1 with TRBJ2-7; TRBD1 matches at 10 bases. The CDR3 extends over 15 amino acids. Germline CDR1 is SQVTM and CDR2 is ANQGSEA. J lost 5 bases, V lost 3 bases, and 10 bases had no gene match.

The J gene is TRBJ1-1, the V gene TRBV19, with 9 bases lining up with TRBD1. Losses at the gene ends were 6 bases for V and 6 bases for J; bases not matched to a gene: 8. Germline V gives CDR1 LNHDA, CDR2 SQIVND (reference sequence). The CDR3 sequence is 14 residues long. In DNA form, the CDR3 reads TGTGCCAGTAGCCCGGGACAGGGTTATTCTGAAGCTTTCTTT. Its protein product is CASSPGQGYSEAFF.

Note on this clone: Other DNA sequences in this specimen translate into the identical CDR3. The rearrangement uses TRBV27 and TRBJ2-3; D possibly corresponds to TRBD2 (6 bases). CDR1 and CDR2 from the germline V gene are MNHEY and SMNVEV (reference sequence). The V and J ends lost 3 bases and 0 bases respectively, with 7 bases between them. The CDR3 covers 14 residues. CDR3 region: CASSFRGSTDTQYF. In nucleotides, the CDR3 is TGTGCCAGCAGTTTCCGGGGGAGCACAGATACGCAGTATTTT.

V usage is TRBV27 and J usage is TRBJ2-5, with D maybe TRBD2 (6 bases). This CDR3 region has 15 residues. Trimming took off 5 bases at V and 3 bases at J, with 16 bases between the two ends. Germline V CDR1 and CDR2: MNHEY, SMNVEV (reference sequence). The CDR3 protein is CASSLGLREKETQYF. In DNA, the CDR3 is TGTGCCAGCAGTCTGGGACTGAGAGAAAAAGAGACCCAGTACTTC.

This clone was detected once. The gene calls are TRBV6-5 and TRBJ2-7; 10 nucleotides match TRBD2. This CDR3 has 13 amino acids. V was clipped by 3 bases and J by 6 bases; unmatched bases: 2. In germline, CDR1 is MNHEY, CDR2 SVGAGI. The DNA for the CDR3 is TGTGCCAGCAGTTATCGGACTAGCGGCGAGCAGTACTTC. The encoded protein is CASSYRTSGEQYF.

The CDR3 loop reads CASSFTESRETQYF. DNA for the CDR3: TGTGCCAGCAGCTTTACAGAGTCTCGGGAGACCCAGTACTTC. The chain joins TRBV11-2 to TRBJ2-5; no firm D call. V shed 3 bases and J shed 5 bases, with 13 bases lying between them. From germline, CDR1 is SGHAT and CDR2 FQNNGV. CDR3 size: 14 residues.

This chain connects TRBV5-1 to TRBJ2-6; D uncertain. The V end was cut by 0 bases, the J end by 2 bases, with 6 bases between. Germline V lookup: CDR1 SGHRS, CDR2 YFSETQ. CDR3 size: 15 residues. The CDR3 loop reads CASSLGVAGANVLTF. The CDR3 DNA reads TGCGCCAGCAGCTTGGGCGTAGCTGGGGCCAACGTCCTGACTTTC. The complete variable domain, with remaining parts taken from reference TRBV5-1 and TRBJ2-6, reads KAGVTQTPRYLIKTRGQQVTLSCSPISGHRSVSWYQQTPGQGLQFLFEYFSETQRNKGNFPGRFSGRQFSNSRSEMNVSTLELGDSALYLCASSLGVAGANVLTFGAGSRLTVL.

This clone was detected only a few times. The V call is TRBV19, the J call TRBJ1-2, with D possibly matching TRBD1 (5 bases). The CDR3 loop spans 13 amino acids. V lost 9 bases and J 7 bases, leaving 18 bases between the germline ends. The germline V gene encodes CDR1 LNHDA and CDR2 SQIVND (reference sequence). The CDR3 DNA sequence: TGTGCCAGCGACGGATACCAGGGAGGTGGCTACACCTTC. Translated: CASDGYQGGGYTF.

This clone was recorded once. V gene TRBV19 combines with J gene TRBJ1-5; D call uncertain. The germline V and J ends were trimmed by 7 bases and 6 bases, with 10 bases remaining between them. The length of the CDR3 is 12 residues. Germline values: CDR1 LNHDA, CDR2 SQIVND (reference sequence). DNA for the CDR3: TGTGCCAGTACCGCGGGAGGTCAGCCCCAGCATTTT. It specifies CASTAGGQPQHF.

V usage is TRBV15 and J usage is TRBJ2-7; D might be TRBD2 (5 bases). V gave up 1 base and J gave up 6 bases, with 10 bases separating them. CDR3 length equals 13 residues. Germline V gene lookup returns CDR1 LNHNV and CDR2 YYDKDF (reference sequence). The CDR3 DNA is TGTGCCACCAGCAGAGTCCCCGGAGGCGAGCAGTACTTC. As protein: CATSRVPGGEQYF.

The J gene is TRBJ2-7, the V gene TRBV6-5; D unclear. The V end lost 5 bases, the J end lost 8 bases, and 7 bases lay between the germline ends. CDR3 length equals 10 residues. CDR1 is MNHEY, CDR2 SVGAGI, per germline. Here the CDR3 reads CASSVTQQYF. In nucleotides, the CDR3 is TGTGCCAGCAGTGTAACACAGCAGTACTTC.

This chain joins TRBV5-8 and TRBJ2-2; no clear D. Germline V gene lookup returns CDR1 SGHTS and CDR2 YDEGEE. Trimming shortened V by 1 base and J by 6 bases, and 4 bases separated the two germline ends. The CDR3 is 12 amino acids. Written as DNA, the CDR3 is TGTGCCAGCAGCTTGACGGCCGGGGAGCTGTTTTTT. Protein product: CASSLTAGELFF.

The chain recombines TRBV25-1 with TRBJ1-2; D gene uncertain. Germline V CDR1 and CDR2: MGHDK, SYGVNS. Trimming stripped 4 bases from V and 4 bases from J, with 7 bases between. The CDR3 sequence is 12 residues long. The CDR3 loop reads CASSGDIYGYTF. In nucleotides, the CDR3 is TGTGCCAGCAGTGGTGACATCTATGGCTACACCTTC.

V gene TRBV12-5 combines with J gene TRBJ1-2; 7 bases line up with TRBD1. Germline lookup yields CDR1 LGHNT and CDR2 FRNRAP. This CDR3 region has 16 residues. Trimming took 2 bases from V and 3 from J; bases not matched to a gene: 9. DNA for the CDR3: TGTGCTAGTGGTTTGCCGGACAGGCTACGGGACTATGGCTACACCTTC. It encodes CASGLPDRLRDYGYTF.

V usage is TRBV28 and J usage is TRBJ1-2; TRBD1 matches at 9 bases. Trimming cost V 8 bases and J 4 bases; bases outside gene matches: 8. The CDR3 is 14 residues long. The germline CDR1 and CDR2 sequences are MDHEN and SYDVKM. The CDR3 DNA follows: TGTGCCAGCGTGATCGGGACAGGGACCTATGGCTACACCTTC. Translating it yields CASVIGTGTYGYTF.

This sequence joins TRBV7-3 and TRBJ2-3, with D perhaps TRBD2 (6 bases). Per germline, CDR1 SGHTA and CDR2 FQGTGA. The CDR3 covers 14 residues. V lost 4 bases, J lost 6 bases, and 14 bases lay in between. In DNA form, the CDR3 reads TGTGCCAGCAGCTCGACTAGTATAACTGATACGCAGTATTTT. It translates to CASSSTSITDTQYF.

This clone was detected a few times. The chain has TRBV27 and TRBJ2-3; TRBD1 is a possible D gene (6 bases). Germline V lookup: CDR1 MNHEY, CDR2 SMNVEV (reference sequence). The V and J ends lost 8 bases and 6 bases respectively, with 24 bases between them. This CDR3 is 16 amino acids long. CDR3 region: CASHPQTQGRRDTQYF. DNA for the CDR3: TGTGCCAGCCACCCCCAAACACAGGGTCGAAGGGATACGCAGTATTTT.

The rearrangement links TRBV27 to TRBJ2-3; 7 positions agree with TRBD2. Trimming removed 2 bases from V and 4 bases from J; junction bases left unmatched: 12. This CDR3 has 17 residues. Germline V gene data show CDR1 as MNHEY and CDR2 as SMNVEV (reference sequence). As DNA, the CDR3 is TGTGCCAGCAGTTTACGAGCGGGGCTGGGGGGTCCAGATACGCAGTATTTT. Residues: CASSLRAGLGGPDTQYF.

The chain uses TRBV7-8 and TRBJ1-4; no definite D call. The CDR3 contains 14 residues. Between the trimmed V and J ends, which lost 5 bases and 3 bases, there was a span of 10 bases. Germline values: CDR1 SGHVS, CDR2 FQNEAQ. The CDR3 DNA reads as TGTGCCAGCAGCATACCGGGATCTAATGAAAAACTGTTTTTT. Residues: CASSIPGSNEKLFF.